This T cell receptor (beta chain) was identified during a study of graft-versus-host responses after intestinal transplantation. Profiled with immunoSEQ multiplex PCR; TCRdb holds only in-frame clones, not every one. This table holds some 93,000 clones, roughly 90% found once. To note about this clone: Antigen: not known.

The V and J ends lost 6 bases and 5 bases respectively, with 16 bases between them. Germline V gene lookup returns CDR1 MNHEY and CDR2 SMNVEV (reference sequence). CDR3 length equals 14 residues. V gene TRBV27 combines with J gene TRBJ1-1; weak D call: TRBD1 (6 bases). The TCR was taken from a human donor who received an intestinal transplant. The sample was unstimulated CD8+ T cells sorted from spleen or lymph node cells, taken before intestinal transplant. The CDR3 DNA reads as TGTGCCAGCAGAGTAGCACAGGGATATACTGAAGCTTTCTTT. It encodes CASRVAQGYTEAFF.